This TCR beta chain was documented in a study of blood T cell repertoires in COVID-19. The wider study: COVID-19 samples collected from the United States, Italy and Spain covered acute and convalescent phases. From T cells, B-cell-depleted T cells, or PBMCs came the material, which was cDNA or gDNA.

This CDR3 region has 13 residues. Germline assignment: CDR1 GTSNPN and CDR2 SVGIG (reference sequence). V shed 3 bases and J shed 0 bases, with 8 bases lying between them. In the authors' methods: The assay estimated nucleated cells by amplifying reference gene primers. The assay was immunoSEQ multiplex PCR, and TCRdb's table has in-frame clones only and misses some. V and J calls and clone size are given by that table; D and trimming were obtained from the DNA. This table has about 140,000 clones, about four fifths appearing once. Seattle patient enrollment occurred during active infection, with longitudinal follow-up thereafter.

This rearrangement joins TRBV30 to TRBJ1-1; D gene ambiguous. Sample: peripheral blood. The sequence derives from a man aged 30 to 39 with COVID-19, enrolled during active disease. CDR3 sequence reads: CAWRGIMNTEAFF. The CDR3 DNA follows: TGTGCCTGGAGGGGCATCATGAACACTGAAGCTTTCTTT.